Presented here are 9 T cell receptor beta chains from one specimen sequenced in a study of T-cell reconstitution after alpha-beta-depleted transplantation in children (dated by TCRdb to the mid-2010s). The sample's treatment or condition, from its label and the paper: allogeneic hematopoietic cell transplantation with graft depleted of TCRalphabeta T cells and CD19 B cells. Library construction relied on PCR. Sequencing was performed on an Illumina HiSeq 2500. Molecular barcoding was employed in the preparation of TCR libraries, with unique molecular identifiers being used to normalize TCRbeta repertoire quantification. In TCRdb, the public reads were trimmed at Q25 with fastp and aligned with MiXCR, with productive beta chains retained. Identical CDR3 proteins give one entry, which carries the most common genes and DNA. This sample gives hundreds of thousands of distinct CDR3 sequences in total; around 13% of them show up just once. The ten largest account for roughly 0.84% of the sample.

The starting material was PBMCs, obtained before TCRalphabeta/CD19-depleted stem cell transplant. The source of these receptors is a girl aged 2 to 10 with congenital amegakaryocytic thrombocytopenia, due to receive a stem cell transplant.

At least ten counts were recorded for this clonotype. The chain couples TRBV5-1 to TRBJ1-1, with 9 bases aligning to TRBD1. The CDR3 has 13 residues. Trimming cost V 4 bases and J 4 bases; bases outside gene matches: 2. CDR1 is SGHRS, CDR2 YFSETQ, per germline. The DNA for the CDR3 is TGCGCCAGCAGCCGGGACAGGGCCACTGAAGCTTTCTTT. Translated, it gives CASSRDRATEAFF.

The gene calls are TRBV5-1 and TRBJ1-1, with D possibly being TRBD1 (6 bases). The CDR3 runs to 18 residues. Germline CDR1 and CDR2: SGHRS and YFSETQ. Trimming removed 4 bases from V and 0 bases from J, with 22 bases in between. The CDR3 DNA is TGCGCCAGCAGCATCCAAGAGCGGGGGCCTCTCATGAACACTGAAGCTTTCTTT. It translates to CASSIQERGPLMNTEAFF.

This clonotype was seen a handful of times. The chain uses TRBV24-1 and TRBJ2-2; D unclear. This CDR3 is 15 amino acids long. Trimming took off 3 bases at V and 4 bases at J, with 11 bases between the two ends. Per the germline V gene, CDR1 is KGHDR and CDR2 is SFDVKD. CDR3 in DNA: TGTGCCACCAGTGATCCTACCAGTCTCACCGGGGAGCTGTTTTTT. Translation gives CATSDPTSLTGELFF.

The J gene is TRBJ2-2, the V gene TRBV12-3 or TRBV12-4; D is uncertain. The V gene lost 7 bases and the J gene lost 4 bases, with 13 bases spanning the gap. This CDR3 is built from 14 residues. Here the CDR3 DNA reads TGTGCCAGCACCCTGAGGACGGTCACCGGGGAGCTGTTTTTT. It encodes CASTLRTVTGELFF.

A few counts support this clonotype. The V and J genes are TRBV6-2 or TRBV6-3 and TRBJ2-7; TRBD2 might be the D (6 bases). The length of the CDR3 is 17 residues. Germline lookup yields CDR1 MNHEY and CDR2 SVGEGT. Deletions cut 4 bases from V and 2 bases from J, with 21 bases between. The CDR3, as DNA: TGTGCCAGCAGTTTCGTCGTCAAGGAGCGGGCTGCCTACGAGCAGTACTTC. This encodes CASSFVVKERAAYEQYF.

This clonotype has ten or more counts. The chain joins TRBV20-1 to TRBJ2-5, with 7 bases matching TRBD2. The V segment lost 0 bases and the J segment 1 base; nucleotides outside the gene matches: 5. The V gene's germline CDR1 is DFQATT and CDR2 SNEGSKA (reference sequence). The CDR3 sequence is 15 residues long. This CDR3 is CSARDLREGQETQYF. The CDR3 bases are TGCAGTGCTAGAGATTTAAGGGAGGGCCAAGAGACCCAGTACTTC.

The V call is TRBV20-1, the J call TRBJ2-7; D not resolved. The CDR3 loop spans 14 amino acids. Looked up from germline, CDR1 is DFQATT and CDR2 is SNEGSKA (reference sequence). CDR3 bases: TGCAGCGCTGTGGACGGAGCCCCAGCCTACGAGCAGTACTTC. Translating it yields CSAVDGAPAYEQYF.

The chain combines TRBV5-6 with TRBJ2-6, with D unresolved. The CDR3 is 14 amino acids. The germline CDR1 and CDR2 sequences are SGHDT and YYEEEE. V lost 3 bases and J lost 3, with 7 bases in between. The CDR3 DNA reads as TGTGCCAGCAGCTCAGACTTTGGGGCCAACGTCCTGACTTTC. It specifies CASSSDFGANVLTF.

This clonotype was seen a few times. CDR3 in amino acids: CASSLGLGPDYEQYF. The CDR3 nucleotides are TGCGCCAGCAGCTTGGGCCTGGGGCCGGATTACGAGCAGTACTTC. The gene calls are TRBV5-1 and TRBJ2-7; possibly TRBD1 for D (5 bases). Germline V gene lookup returns CDR1 SGHRS and CDR2 YFSETQ. V was cut by 0 bases and J by 4 bases, with 14 bases left in between. This CDR3 is 15 amino acids long.